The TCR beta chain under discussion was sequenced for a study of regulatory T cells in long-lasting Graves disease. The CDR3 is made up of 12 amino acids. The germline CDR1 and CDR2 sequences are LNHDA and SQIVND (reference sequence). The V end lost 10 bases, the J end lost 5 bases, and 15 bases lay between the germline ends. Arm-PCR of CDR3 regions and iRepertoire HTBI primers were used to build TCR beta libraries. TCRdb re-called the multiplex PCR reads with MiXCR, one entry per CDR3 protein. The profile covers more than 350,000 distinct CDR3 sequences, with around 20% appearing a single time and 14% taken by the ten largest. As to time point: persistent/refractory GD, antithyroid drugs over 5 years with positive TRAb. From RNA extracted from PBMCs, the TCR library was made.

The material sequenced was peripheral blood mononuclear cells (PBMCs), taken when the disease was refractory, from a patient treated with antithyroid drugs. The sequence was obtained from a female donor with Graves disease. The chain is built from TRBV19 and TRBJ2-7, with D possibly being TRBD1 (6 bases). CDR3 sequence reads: CATRGGLHEQYF. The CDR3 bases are TGTGCCACCAGAGGGGGTCTCCACGAGCAGTACTTC. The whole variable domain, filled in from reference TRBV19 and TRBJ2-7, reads DGGITQSPKYLFRKEGQNVTLSCEQNLNHDAMYWYRQDPGQGLRLIYYSQIVNDFQKGDIAEGYSVSREKKESFPLTVTSAQKNPTAFYLCATRGGLHEQYFGPGTRLTVT.